This TCR beta chain was sequenced for a study of human CD4 T cells and Enterobacteriaceae. About the research overall: E. coli, K. pneumoniae, E. aerogenes, S. flexneri, S. sonnei, S. typhimurium, S. aureus were stimuli.

V was trimmed by 5 bases and J by 1 base, leaving 14 bases between them. There are 15 residues in the CDR3. Germline V lookup: CDR1 SEHNR, CDR2 FQNEAQ (reference sequence). FACS sorting after about 6-7 days collected CFSE-low CD25+ ICOS+ proliferating activated T cells. Sorted memory CD4+ T cells were CFSE-labeled and cultured 2:1 with irradiated antigen-pulsed autologous monocytes. Sorting took every CD4+ cell except CD45RA+CCR7+CD95- naive cells, reaching over 95% purity. Detection sensitivity for CFSE-low antigen-reactive cultures was one cell in 40,000. Here immunoSEQ multiplex PCR was the method, and the copy in TCRdb shows in-frame clones only, minus some. The table shows 480 or so clones, with 35% to 45% occurring only once. This clone was counted a few times.

The sample comprised bacteria-reactive CD4+ T cells grown in culture. Documented subset: CFSE-low proliferating memory CD4 T cells sorted after in vitro stimulation with a heat-inactivated bacterium or M. tuberculosis lysate. The receptor was derived from a human donor in good health. The rearrangement uses TRBV7-9 and TRBJ1-1; D gene ambiguous. The CDR3 here is CASSPMGRQNTEAFF. The CDR3 DNA reads as TGTGCCAGCAGCCCCATGGGTAGGCAGAACACTGAAGCTTTCTTT. The variable domain in full, with the rest retrieved from reference TRBV7-9 and TRBJ1-1, is DTGVSQNPRHKITKRGQNVTFRCDPISEHNRLYWYRQTLGQGPEFLTYFQNEAQLEKSRLLSDRFSAERPKGSFSTLEIQRTEQGDSAMYLCASSPMGRQNTEAFFGQGTRLTVV.